These T cell receptor beta chains were read from a single sample in a study of T cells in Graves' hyperthyroidism and ophthalmopathy. TCRdb reprocessed the multiplex PCR reads with MiXCR, giving one entry per CDR3 protein. The sample lists more than 450,000 distinct CDR3 sequences, 20% occurring once. Source material: blood. These receptors were obtained from a man aged 35-49 years with Graves' ophthalmopathy. Each CDR3 is given with its conserved first and last residue. D genes are given only for firm matches. The size field is filled for only some rows; it gives once, few, many or a size class.

V,J,size,D,CDR3,DNA
TRBV7-8,TRBJ2-7,many,NA,CASSRGDSRGYEQYF,TGTGCCAGCAGCCGAGGGGACTCTCGGGGCTACGAGCAGTACTTC
TRBV7-8,TRBJ1-5,few,TRBD1,CASSLRRQGGSNQPQHF,TGTGCCAGCAGCTTAAGGAGACAGGGCGGCAGCAATCAGCCCCAGCATTTT
TRBV7-2,TRBJ2-3,many,TRBD2,CASREGLERFDTQYF,TGTGCCAGCCGGGAGGGACTAGAAAGGTTCGATACGCAGTATTTT
TRBV10-3,TRBJ2-2,NA,NA,CAITPGTPYTGELFF,TGTGCCATCACCCCCGGGACACCCTACACCGGGGAGCTGTTTTTT
TRBV30,TRBJ1-1,NA,TRBD1,CAWSGRDRGGDTEAFF,TGTGCCTGGAGTGGCCGGGACAGGGGTGGGGACACTGAAGCTTTCTTT
TRBV5-1,TRBJ1-3,NA,TRBD1,CASSDGTAGNTIYF,TGCGCCAGCAGCGACGGGACAGCTGGAAACACCATATATTTT
TRBV3-1,TRBJ2-5,NA,NA,CASSQDSGQGQTQYF,TGTGCCAGCAGCCAAGATTCGGGGCAGGGGCAGACCCAGTACTTC
TRBV9,TRBJ2-3,NA,NA,CASSARVWGTDTQYF,TGTGCCAGCAGCGCCAGGGTGTGGGGCACAGATACGCAGTATTTT
TRBV9,TRBJ2-3,NA,TRBD2,CASSLIAGGSGDTQYF,TGTGCCAGCAGCCTAATAGCGGGAGGGTCGGGGGATACGCAGTATTTT
TRBV7-3,TRBJ2-7,NA,NA,CASSLSGFDSEEQYF,TGTGCCAGCAGCTTATCAGGGTTCGATTCTGAGGAACAGTACTTC
TRBV24-1,TRBJ2-3,NA,NA,CATSDDDPITRGTQYF,TGTGCCACCAGTGATGATGACCCTATTACAAGGGGTACGCAGTATTTT
TRBV7-8,TRBJ2-2,NA,TRBD1,CASSPRQGISTGELFF,TGTGCCAGCAGTCCAAGACAGGGGATTTCCACCGGGGAGCTGTTTTTT
TRBV6-1,TRBJ1-5,NA,NA,CASSPDGATSNQPQHF,TGTGCCAGCAGTCCTGATGGTGCTACCTCCAATCAGCCCCAGCATTTT
TRBV4-1,TRBJ2-3,NA,NA,CASTRGAYTDTQYF,TGCGCCAGCACCCGGGGGGCTTACACAGATACGCAGTATTTT
TRBV10-3,TRBJ2-7,few,NA,CAISELRGRDYEQYF,TGTGCCATCAGTGAGTTGCGAGGCAGGGACTACGAGCAGTACTTC
TRBV6-2/TRBV6-3,TRBJ2-2,NA,NA,CASSYSVAGELFF,TGTGCCAGCAGTTACTCTGTCGCCGGGGAGCTGTTTTTT
TRBV5-6,TRBJ1-1,few,NA,CASSSFMNTEAFF,TGTGCCAGCAGCTCCTTCATGAACACTGAAGCTTTCTTT
TRBV6-1,TRBJ1-5,NA,NA,CASSAAAGSYNNQPQHF,TGTGCCAGCAGTGCAGCGGCAGGGAGCTATAACAATCAGCCCCAGCATTTT
TRBV4-1,TRBJ2-7,NA,TRBD1,CASRQGESYEQYF,TGCGCCAGCAGACAGGGGGAATCCTACGAGCAGTACTTC
TRBV5-5,TRBJ1-5,NA,NA,CASSLDGRTNQPQHF,TGTGCCAGCAGCCTGGATGGTAGAACAAATCAGCCCCAGCATTTT
TRBV7-9,TRBJ1-1,NA,TRBD1,CASSSRGRWEREAFF,TGTGCCAGCAGCTCGAGGGGGCGGTGGGAGCGTGAAGCTTTCTTT
TRBV11-2,TRBJ2-7,once,TRBD2,CASSLPSGGADQYF,TGTGCCAGCAGCTTGCCTAGCGGGGGGGCCGATCAGTACTTC
TRBV6-1,TRBJ1-1,NA,NA,CTSSEGGPTGAFF,TGTACCAGCAGTGAGGGAGGGCCCACTGGAGCTTTCTTT
TRBV7-8,TRBJ2-5,many,TRBD2,CASSLIGGGETQYF,TGTGCCAGCAGCTTAATTGGGGGGGGAGAGACCCAGTACTTC
TRBV18,TRBJ2-5,many,TRBD1,CASSPQQGKLETQYF,TGTGCCAGCTCACCACAACAGGGGAAGTTAGAGACCCAGTACTTC
TRBV12-3/TRBV12-4,TRBJ2-1,few,NA,CASGRSSYNEQFF,TGTGCCAGCGGGAGAAGCTCCTACAATGAGCAGTTCTTC
TRBV29-1,TRBJ2-3,NA,NA,CSVEDLGLTDTQYF,TGCAGCGTTGAAGATCTTGGACTCACAGATACGCAGTATTTT
TRBV7-6,TRBJ2-1,NA,NA,CASSLRSDHYNGQFF,TGTGCCAGCAGCCTCAGGTCGGACCACTACAATGGGCAGTTCTTC
TRBV30,TRBJ1-1,NA,NA,CAWRGAAAGAFF,TGTGCCTGGCGGGGGGCTGCGGCTGGAGCTTTCTTT
TRBV12-3/TRBV12-4,TRBJ1-1,NA,NA,CASSLGTRDEAFF,TGTGCCAGCAGTTTAGGGACAAGGGATGAAGCTTTCTTT
TRBV7-9,TRBJ2-3,few,TRBD1,CASSPRDRTDTQYF,TGTGCCAGCAGCCCCCGGGACAGAACAGATACGCAGTATTTT
TRBV6-1,TRBJ2-1,many,NA,CASRSSGLPSYNEQFF,TGTGCCAGCAGGTCGTCGGGACTGCCTTCCTACAATGAGCAGTTCTTC
TRBV28,TRBJ2-6,NA,NA,CASSFPGDGLSSGANALTF,TGTGCCAGCAGCTTCCCCGGGGACGGATTAAGCTCTGGAGCCAACGCCCTGACTTTC
TRBV20-1,TRBJ2-7,many,NA,CSGDPRGGYEQYF,TGCAGTGGAGACCCGAGGGGGGGTTACGAGCAGTACTTC
TRBV30,TRBJ2-1,few,TRBD2,CAWGGDVFAYNEQFF,TGTGCCTGGGGGGGGGACGTTTTCGCGTACAATGAGCAGTTCTTC
TRBV7-6,TRBJ2-3,NA,TRBD2,CASTLPVTSGGDTDTQYF,TGTGCCAGCACCCTCCCCGTTACTAGCGGGGGAGACACAGATACGCAGTATTTT
TRBV7-2,TRBJ2-3,many,NA,CASSPRTGKSGDTQYF,TGTGCCAGCAGCCCCCGAACAGGAAAATCCGGAGATACGCAGTATTTT
TRBV2,TRBJ2-7,few,TRBD1,CASSPQGVGEQYF,TGTGCCAGCAGTCCTCAGGGGGTGGGGGAGCAGTACTTC
TRBV20-1,TRBJ1-4,many,NA,CSAIRGGEKLFF,TGCAGTGCTATCAGGGGAGGTGAAAAACTGTTTTTT
TRBV20-1,TRBJ2-1,NA,NA,CSVRPGYNEQFF,TGCAGTGTCCGCCCGGGGTACAATGAGCAGTTCTTC
TRBV10-3,TRBJ1-1,many,NA,CAISESRVAAFF,TGTGCCATCAGTGAGTCGAGGGTTGCAGCTTTCTTT
TRBV3-1,TRBJ2-1,many,TRBD1,CASSPRDRGGPFAEQFF,TGTGCCAGCAGCCCCCGGGACAGGGGAGGACCATTCGCTGAGCAGTTCTTC
TRBV7-8,TRBJ1-5,NA,NA,CASSTRQQRGQPQHF,TGTGCCAGCAGCACCCGACAGCAAAGGGGGCAGCCCCAGCATTTT
TRBV5-1,TRBJ2-5,NA,NA,CASSYTGVQETQYF,TGCGCCAGCAGCTACACCGGCGTACAAGAGACCCAGTACTTC
TRBV9,TRBJ2-7,many,NA,CASSPRAGSSYEQYF,TGTGCCAGCAGCCCCCGTGCAGGTAGCTCCTACGAGCAGTACTTC
TRBV20-1,TRBJ1-2,few,NA,CSASITTGSHGYTF,TGCAGTGCTTCCATCACTACAGGGTCCCATGGCTACACCTTC
TRBV29-1,TRBJ1-5,few,TRBD1,CSVDQPQGRIVNQPQHF,TGCAGCGTTGACCAACCACAGGGGAGGATCGTCAATCAGCCCCAGCATTTT
TRBV28,TRBJ2-1,few,TRBD2,CASPPLGGSREQFF,TGTGCCAGCCCTCCTCTCGGCGGGAGTCGCGAGCAGTTCTTC
TRBV6-2/TRBV6-3,TRBJ2-7,few,TRBD2,CASSYRLAEKEQYF,TGTGCCAGCAGTTATCGACTAGCAGAGAAAGAGCAGTACTTC